The table lists the clone carrying this T cell receptor (beta chain) with many counts. Its antigen remains unidentified. Trimming stripped 5 bases from V and 0 bases from J, with 17 bases between. Germline lookup yields CDR1 SGHTA and CDR2 FQGTGA. The length of the CDR3 is 16 residues. In the library, individual cDNA molecules carried attached unique molecular identifiers. Each CDR3 protein is one row after TCRdb ran MiXCR on the 5' RACE reads. Of tens of thousands of distinct CDR3 sequences listed, more than 9% are singletons. This specimen comes from a study of early T cells in non-severe SARS-CoV-2 infection. Study-level information: Sequencing used unsorted whole-blood bulk RNA, so chains lack pairing.

Overall study results and limits: Lookups in VDJdb leaned toward anti-spike CD8 responses and missed private and CD4 specificities.

The specimen was whole blood. The V and J genes are TRBV7-3 and TRBJ2-7; unclear D gene. The TCR comes from an adult who was a healthcare worker with PCR-confirmed SARS-CoV-2 infection or an uninfected control (not recorded which). The CDR3 region has the DNA TGTGCCAGCAGCCCAACTGGACGTCCGGACTCCTACGAGCAGTACTTC. This sequence encodes CASSPTGRPDSYEQYF.